This TCR beta chain was recorded in a study of the immune and genomic landscape of osteosarcoma. The study's findings and limits: Limited clonal expansion was suggested by productive clonality averaging around 0.081, maximum over 0.29.

TCRdb's table, derived via immunoSEQ multiplex PCR, lists solely in-frame clones and lacks some. The data show about 10,000 clones, 60% to 85% seen once. Osteosarcoma specimens were post-treatment primary, local recurrence and metastasis tumors from poor-prognosis patients. On this clone itself: The antigen remains unidentified.

With 3 bases removed from V and 4 bases from J, the gap between germline ends came to 10 bases. The CDR3 runs 13 residues. Looked up from germline, CDR1 is SGHNT and CDR2 is YENEEA. The sample taken for sequencing was osteosarcoma tumor tissue from the lung. This clonotype was obtained from a human donor with osteosarcoma. The rearrangement joins TRBV11-3 to TRBJ2-7; D possibly matches TRBD1 or TRBD2 (5 bases each). The CDR3 nucleotides are TGTGCCAGCAGCTTTGGGGGTCTTTACGAGCAGTACTTC. Its translation: CASSFGGLYEQYF.